The rows below give T cell receptor beta chains drawn from one sample of a study of cytomegalovirus exposure and HLA in healthy donors. The method was immunoSEQ multiplex PCR; TCRdb's version includes in-frame clones alone and lacks a portion of them. Here the sample spans about 200,000 clones, about 90% being singletons. Sequencing was done on a sample of PBMCs. The receptors originated from a woman aged 18-30 years in good health and CMV-seronegative. Each CDR3 is given with its conserved first and last residue. The D gene is left open where the match is weak. Not every row has a clone size; where given, it reads once, few, many or a size class.

TRBJ2-6	TRBV18	-	-	TGTGCCAGCTCTACCTCGGGGTCCGGGGCCAACGTCCTGACTTTC	CASSTSGSGANVLTF
TRBJ1-3	TRBV11-2	-	TRBD1	TGTGCCAGCAGCTTGGTGGGACAGGGTGCGAACACCATATATTTT	CASSLVGQGANTIYF
TRBJ1-1	TRBV6-5	-	-	TGTGCCAGCAGCACCGGGACTCCGAACACTGAAGCTTTCTTT	CASSTGTPNTEAFF
TRBJ1-2	TRBV6-1	-	TRBD1	TGTGCCCAGGGACAGCCCTTCGGCTATGGCTACACCTTC	CAQGQPFGYGYTF
TRBJ2-1	TRBV7-6	-	TRBD2	TGTGCCAGCAGCTTAGGGGGACTAGCAGACTACAATGAGCAGTTCTTC	CASSLGGLADYNEQFF
TRBJ1-4	TRBV7-6	-	-	TGTGCCAGCAGCCCCCGAGAGGGAGCTGAAAAACTGTTTTTT	CASSPREGAEKLFF
TRBJ2-1	TRBV6-5	-	TRBD1	TGTGCCAGCAGTTCGCAGGGGGCCTACAATGAGCAGTTCTTC	CASSSQGAYNEQFF
TRBJ1-4	TRBV18	-	-	TGTGCCAGCTCACCACCAGGGGCGCGGGAAAAACTGTTTTTT	CASSPPGAREKLFF
TRBJ1-4	TRBV5-6	-	-	TGTGCCAGCAGCCCACCCCTGACCCAACGTGGGGAGTATGAAAAACTGTTTTTT	CASSPPLTQRGEYEKLFF
TRBJ2-7	TRBV6-1	-	TRBD1	TGTGCCAGCAGTGAAGACAGGGGGAGTCCCCTGCGGCCCGAGCAGTACTTC	CASSEDRGSPLRPEQYF
TRBJ1-1	TRBV7-8	-	TRBD1	TGTGCCAGCAGCCGGGACAGAAACACTGAAGCTTTCTTT	CASSRDRNTEAFF
TRBJ2-7	TRBV7-9	once	TRBD2	TGTGCCAGCAGCCGAGGGTCTAGCGGGGCCCACGAGCAGTACTTC	CASSRGSSGAHEQYF
TRBJ2-2	TRBV28	-	-	TGTGCCAGCAGTTTCAGCCAGGGGAACGGGGAGCTGTTTTTT	CASSFSQGNGELFF
TRBJ1-2	TRBV9	-	-	TGTGCCAGCAGCGTAACGGGACACCCGAACTATGGCTACACCTTC	CASSVTGHPNYGYTF
TRBJ1-5	TRBV7-9	-	-	TGTGCCAGCAGCTTAGGACAGGTCGGCGGGTCGAATCAGCCCCAGCATTTT	CASSLGQVGGSNQPQHF
TRBJ2-5	TRBV29-1	-	-	TGCAGCGTTGAGAGGCGGGGGCTACAAGAGACCCAGTACTTC	CSVERRGLQETQYF